Sequencing of this T cell receptor (beta chain) was carried out in a study of siplizumab effects on memory and regulatory T cells. Study-level findings and limits: Siplizumab brought about a significant reduction in alloreactive sequences traceable to unstimulated CD4+ memory cells. Naive T cells were seen as more diverse than memory cells and as major alloresponse contributors. Controls showed an average of approximately 27% Treg-derived mappable alloreactive CD4+ clones, while siplizumab showed roughly 70%.

The repertoire was sequenced with immunoSEQ multiplex PCR; TCRdb's copy has only in-frame clones and lacks some. The sample records about 50,000 clones, less than 98% being singletons. Germline CDR1 is SGHTA and CDR2 is FQGNSA. V dropped 0 bases and J dropped 4 bases, with 15 bases sitting between them. There are 16 residues in the CDR3. Of note for this clone: Its cognate antigen is unknown.

Unstimulated naive, memory, effector memory and TEMRA subsets underwent sequencing in three donor pairs. The sequenced sample consisted of naive CD4+ T cells sorted from blood. J is TRBJ1-2 and V is TRBV7-2; tentatively, D is TRBD1 (6 bases). This TCR was recovered from a human donor in good health. The DNA of the CDR3 is TGTGCCAGCAGCTTAGCGGCAGGGGCGCTCAGCTATGGCTACACCTTC. It codes for CASSLAAGALSYGYTF.